This TCR beta chain originates from a study of chemoradiotherapy in HPV16-positive cancers. Points from the study as a whole: Better recurrence-free survival went with HPV-responsive T-cell expansion in HPV16-positive patients. HPV-specific T cells were functionally defined from only a couple of HPV16-positive patients. Candidate HPV-specific clones and E7-related TCR motifs grew in tumor during treatment.

Sequenced by immunoSEQ multiplex PCR; TCRdb stores in-frame clones only, minus some. This sample has some 15,000 clones; approximately 92% occur once, and the top ten carry 22%. This clone was observed a few times. The target antigen is unknown. Samples were taken several times over chemoradiotherapy. This sequence was found in a human donor with HPV-associated anogenital cancer. Here the sequenced sample was blood, taken from a patient who underwent chemoradiotherapy.

The CDR3 coding sequence is TGTGCCAGTAGCCCAGGGACATCTTACGAGCAGTACTTC. Translated, it gives CASSPGTSYEQYF. This rearrangement joins TRBV19 to TRBJ2-7, with a possible D match to TRBD1 (6 bases). The ends were cut back, 6 bases at V and 4 bases at J, with 13 bases in the middle. The CDR3 has 13 residues. Germline V gives CDR1 LNHDA, CDR2 SQIVND (reference sequence).